This T cell receptor (beta chain) was captured by sequencing in a study of shared clonotypes between healthy human individuals. Study-level findings and limits: Investigators expected sequencing depth to affect clonotype sharing among donors. Blood was the sole source, and tissue repertoires probably differ.

The germline CDR1 and CDR2 sequences are SGHTA and FQGNSA. V was shortened by 0 bases and J by 1 base, with 12 bases between the two germline ends. The CDR3 extends over 16 amino acids. The data were produced by immunoSEQ multiplex PCR, yet TCRdb's version contains in-frame clones alone and is incomplete. The sample has approximately 2,000,000 clones, 92% seen once. As concerns this clone: The target antigen is unknown.

In the CD4+ fraction, cells were divided into CD45RA+ naive and CD45RA-negative memory subsets. This sequence was found in a man in his late teens or twenties in good health. Some clones in this sample may be carry-over from other donors' samples. The V and J genes are TRBV7-2 and TRBJ1-2, with D unclear. The sample taken for sequencing was naive CD4+ T cells from PBMCs. Subset denoted: CD45RA+ positively selected. CDR3 amino acids: CASSLAGREINYGYTF. The CDR3 region has the DNA TGTGCCAGCAGCTTAGCGGGCAGAGAAATTAACTATGGCTACACCTTC.